This TCR beta chain is drawn from a study of blood T cell repertoires in COVID-19. Study in general: Donors in the United States, Italy and Spain gave samples during acute or convalescent COVID-19.

The CDR3 runs to 20 residues. Germline V gene sequence: CDR1 SGHVS, CDR2 FQNEAQ. The ends were cut back, 5 bases at V and 1 base at J, with 24 bases in the middle. As handled by the study authors: From reference gene primer amplification, estimates of nucleated cell counts were derived. Sequencing used immunoSEQ multiplex PCR; TCRdb keeps in-frame clones, though not all of them. V and J calls and clone size are given by that table; D and trimming were obtained from the DNA. The sample lists 100,000 to 150,000 clones; approximately 80% were seen once. This clone is a singleton in its sample. The V call is TRBV7-8, the J call TRBJ2-6, with a tentative D call TRBD2 (6 bases). Sequenced sample: peripheral blood. The receptor's source is a woman between 45 and 60 years old with acute or convalescent COVID-19. CDR3 bases: TGTGCCAGCAGCACAACCAGCGTCCTCGGAGGGGCATCTGGGGCCAACGTCCTGACTTTC. Residues: CASSTTSVLGGASGANVLTF. Variable domain in full (rest from reference TRBV7-8 and TRBJ2-6): GAGVSQSPRYKVAKRGQDVALRCDPISGHVSLFWYQQALGQGPEFLTYFQNEAQLDKSGLPSDRFFAERPEGSVSTLKIQRTQQEDSAVYLCASSTTSVLGGASGANVLTFGAGSRLTVL.